This T cell receptor (beta chain) was obtained from a study of cytomegalovirus exposure and HLA in healthy donors. The CDR3 is 14 residues long. The germline CDR1 and CDR2 sequences are MNHEY and SMNVEV (reference sequence). Trimming removed 5 bases at V and 1 base at J, with 9 bases between. The primer mix had 60 Vbeta and 13 Jbeta primers. Libraries were prepared by immunoSEQ multiplex PCR; TCRdb keeps only in-frame clonotypes and omits some of them. The sample includes about 120,000 clones, roughly 65% seen only once; the top ten take 10%. The receptor was derived from a man aged 40-55 years in good health and CMV-seropositive. Sequenced sample: PBMCs. This chain links TRBV27 with TRBJ1-5; D perhaps matches TRBD1 (6 bases). The CDR3 DNA sequence: TGTGCCAGCAGTCACGACAGGAGCAATCAGCCCCAGCATTTT. This codes for CASSHDRSNQPQHF.